The 15 T cell receptor beta chains listed next were all sequenced from one sample in a study of T-cell reconstitution after alpha-beta-depleted transplantation in children. TCRbeta library preparation incorporated unique molecular identifiers. TCRdb re-derived calls from the PCR reads in MiXCR, one entry per CDR3 protein. There are about 240,000 distinct CDR3 sequences in the sample; around 12% occur only once, and around 2.5% lies in the top ten. The sample in question was PBMCs from the stem cell graft donor, obtained from the stem cell graft. Receptor source: a human donor who donated a stem cell graft to a child with acute lymphoblastic leukemia.

This clonotype showed up just a few times. The chain is built from TRBV5-6 and TRBJ2-7; possibly TRBD1 for D (5 bases). V lost 4 bases and J lost 2, with 13 bases in between. There are 14 residues in the CDR3. Germline CDR1 is SGHDT and CDR2 is YYEEEE. Here the CDR3 DNA reads TGTGCCAGCAGCCCCCTTAGACAGCCCTACGAGCAGTACTTC. Its protein product is CASSPLRQPYEQYF.

V is TRBV7-9 and J is TRBJ2-1; 8 bases are a match to TRBD1. Trimming cost V 5 bases and J 0 bases; bases outside gene matches: 6. The germline V gene encodes CDR1 SEHNR and CDR2 FQNEAQ (reference sequence). The length of the CDR3 is 16 residues. The CDR3 spells CASSPTQGASYNEQFF. CDR3 bases: TGTGCCAGCAGCCCAACCCAGGGGGCCTCCTACAATGAGCAGTTCTTC. The full variable domain, rest sourced from reference TRBV7-9 and TRBJ2-1, is DTGVSQNPRHKITKRGQNVTFRCDPISEHNRLYWYRQTLGQGPEFLTYFQNEAQLEKSRLLSDRFSAERPKGSFSTLEIQRTEQGDSAMYLCASSPTQGASYNEQFFGPGTRLTVL.

This clonotype was counted many times. The chain employs TRBV29-1 and TRBJ2-3; 11 nucleotides match TRBD2. The CDR3 consists of 16 residues. Trimming removed 4 bases from V and 2 bases from J; junction bases left unmatched: 8. CDR1 is SQVTM and CDR2 is ANQGSEA in the germline V gene. The CDR3 DNA reads as TGCAGCGTTGGCGAGACTAGCGGGAAATTCACAGATACGCAGTATTTT. Protein: CSVGETSGKFTDTQYF.

This clonotype came up many times. The chain couples TRBV20-1 to TRBJ1-5, with D possibly being TRBD1 (6 bases). The ends were cut back, 0 bases at V and 3 bases at J, with 18 bases in the middle. Germline CDR1 reads DFQATT; CDR2 reads SNEGSKA (reference sequence). This CDR3 region has 17 residues. In DNA form, the CDR3 reads TGCAGTGCTAGAGATCGGAATAGGGGGAATGCCAATCAGCCCCAGCATTTT. Its protein product is CSARDRNRGNANQPQHF.

This clonotype was detected many times. The chain joins TRBV5-6 to TRBJ1-1; 7 bases agree with TRBD1. The V segment lost 5 bases and the J segment 8 bases; nucleotides outside the gene matches: 3. The CDR3 has 11 amino acids. Germline CDR1 and CDR2: SGHDT and YYEEEE. The CDR3 loop reads CASSLTGEAFF. The CDR3 nucleotides read TGTGCCAGCAGTTTGACAGGGGAAGCTTTCTTT.

This clonotype occurred many times. The chain uses TRBV4-3 and TRBJ2-1; 10 bases align to TRBD2. The CDR3 is 13 amino acids. The V gene's germline CDR1 is LGHNA and CDR2 YSLEER. The V segment lost 9 bases and the J segment 3 bases; nucleotides outside the gene matches: 2. In nucleotides, the CDR3 is TGCGCCAGTGGGACTAGCGTCTACAATGAGCAGTTCTTC. This translates into CASGTSVYNEQFF.

Points on this clonotype: Compared with germline, one end of the junction differs, possibly owing to a read error. The chain couples TRBV4-2 to TRBJ2-7; D gene ambiguous. The germline V gene has CDR1 LGHNA and CDR2 YNFKEQ. The CDR3 has 14 residues. The CDR3 loop is CAISPGPRAYEQYF. In DNA, the CDR3 is TGTGCCATCAGCCCCGGGCCGCGAGCCTACGAGCAGTACTTC.

At least ten counts were recorded for this clonotype. This chain joins TRBV11-2 and TRBJ1-5, with D possibly being TRBD1 (6 bases). The CDR3 covers 15 residues. Germline CDR1 is SGHAT and CDR2 is FQNNGV. Trimming stripped 4 bases from V and 2 bases from J, with 12 bases between. The CDR3 protein is CASSSGGLGNQPQHF. The CDR3 DNA reads TGTGCCAGCAGCTCCGGGGGGCTCGGCAATCAGCCCCAGCATTTT.

This clonotype was recorded at least ten times. The rearrangement uses TRBV10-3 and TRBJ2-3; D may be TRBD1 or TRBD2 (5 bases each). The V and J ends lost 1 base and 0 bases respectively, with 11 bases between them. Germline loops: CDR1 ENHRY, CDR2 SYGVKD. The length of the CDR3 is 16 residues. Written as DNA, the CDR3 is TGTGCCATCAGTGAGTGGGACGGGTCTAGCACAGATACGCAGTATTTT. Residues: CAISEWDGSSTDTQYF.

This clonotype was observed at least ten times. The chain links TRBV7-9 to TRBJ1-3, with D uncertain. Germline V gene sequence: CDR1 SEHNR, CDR2 FQNEAQ (reference sequence). V lost 4 bases, J lost 2 bases, and 3 bases lay in between. The CDR3 loop spans 12 amino acids. The chain's CDR3 is CASSSPGNTIYF. The CDR3 bases are TGTGCCAGCAGCTCCCCTGGAAACACCATATATTTT.

This clonotype showed up many times. The chain employs TRBV12-5 and TRBJ2-5, with D uncertain. This CDR3 spans 12 amino acids. Germline values: CDR1 LGHNT, CDR2 FRNRAP. Trimming left V 6 bases short and J 5 bases short, with 10 bases between. The CDR3 reads CASGPAEETQYF. Here the CDR3 DNA reads TGTGCTAGTGGGCCCGCGGAGGAGACCCAGTACTTC.

This clonotype was picked up many times. J is TRBJ1-4 and V is TRBV2, with no clear D. CDR3 length: 13 residues. Trimming pared 5 bases from V and 8 bases from J, leaving 12 bases between. Germline values: CDR1 SNHLY, CDR2 FYNNEI. In nucleotides, the CDR3 is TGTGCCAGCAGTAGAGGCGAAGGGGAAAAACTGTTTTTT. Its protein is CASSRGEGEKLFF.

This clonotype was counted many times. The CDR3 sequence is CASSYRQRGYEQYF. Written as DNA, the CDR3 is TGTGCCAGCAGCTATCGGCAGCGAGGTTACGAGCAGTACTTC. The rearrangement joins TRBV6-5 to TRBJ2-7; D is unresolved. Trimming shortened V by 6 bases and J by 4 bases, and 16 bases separated the two germline ends. This CDR3 contains 14 residues. CDR1 and CDR2 from the germline V gene are MNHEY and SVGAGI.

This clonotype was counted only a few times. The chain links TRBV7-9 to TRBJ1-5; 10 bases are a match to TRBD1. The CDR3 runs 16 residues. The V gene's germline CDR1 is SEHNR and CDR2 FQNEAQ (reference sequence). V was pared by 4 bases and J by 6 bases, with 9 bases of the junction left unmatched. The CDR3 nucleotides read TGTGCCAGCAGCTCAGGGACAGGGGCAGAAAGTCAGCCCCAGCATTTT. Its translation: CASSSGTGAESQPQHF.

The table lists this clonotype with many counts. The V call is TRBV28, the J call TRBJ1-5; D possibly corresponds to TRBD1 (6 bases). The germline V gene encodes CDR1 MDHEN and CDR2 SYDVKM. The CDR3 is 14 residues long. V was shortened by 7 bases and J by 4 bases, with 14 bases between the two germline ends. CDR3 DNA: TGTGCCAGCATTGCCGGGACATTTAATCAGCCCCAGCATTTT. Its translation: CASIAGTFNQPQHF.